Shown below are 24 T cell receptor beta chains from a single sample sequenced in a study of blood T cell repertoires in COVID-19. Sequencing was performed with immunoSEQ multiplex PCR; in TCRdb, only in-frame clones are kept and a portion is missing. The sample contains roughly 230,000 clones, 85% to 95% of which appear only once. Input material: peripheral blood. These TCRs come from a man aged 30 to 45 with COVID-19, enrolled during active disease.

J is TRBJ2-7 and V is TRBV5-4; 11 bases are shared with TRBD1. The ends lost 3 bases at V and 4 bases at J; junction bases unmatched: 3. The CDR3 has 14 amino acids. CDR1 is SGHNT and CDR2 is YYREEE in the germline V gene (reference sequence). The CDR3 loop is CASSSGQGGYEQYF. The DNA for the CDR3 is TGTGCCAGCAGCTCGGGACAGGGGGGTTACGAGCAGTACTTC.

The gene calls are TRBV5-1 and TRBJ2-3; 7 nucleotides line up with TRBD1. Germline CDR1 is SGHRS and CDR2 is YFSETQ. Germline trimming cut 2 bases from V and 6 bases from J; bases unmatched to any gene: 6. The CDR3 runs 14 residues. The CDR3 DNA is TGCGCCAGCAGCTTTGGACAGGCGCCGGATACGCAGTATTTT. Translation: CASSFGQAPDTQYF. The full variable domain, its missing parts supplied by reference TRBV5-1 and TRBJ2-3, is KAGVTQTPRYLIKTRGQQVTLSCSPISGHRSVSWYQQTPGQGLQFLFEYFSETQRNKGNFPGRFSGRQFSNSRSEMNVSTLELGDSALYLCASSFGQAPDTQYFGPGTRLTVL.

This sequence joins TRBV7-3 and TRBJ1-1, with TRBD1 matching 9 bases. The trim removed 5 bases at V and 7 bases at J, leaving 17 bases unmatched. Germline values: CDR1 SGHTA, CDR2 FQGTGA. This CDR3 region has 17 residues. The chain's CDR3 is CASSPTNRGLGSGEAFF. The DNA for the CDR3 is TGTGCCAGCAGCCCCACCAACAGGGGGCTCGGTTCGGGTGAAGCTTTCTTT.

This clone was seen just once. The genes are TRBV27 and TRBJ1-6; D might be TRBD1 (6 bases). The CDR3 runs to 18 residues. Germline CDR1 and CDR2: MNHEY and SMNVEV (reference sequence). V was shortened by 0 bases and J by 1 base, with 13 bases between the two germline ends. The CDR3 nucleotides read TGTGCCAGCAGTTTATCCGGAAAACAGGGTTCCTATAATTCACCCCTCCACTTT. Translated: CASSLSGKQGSYNSPLHF.

This chain joins TRBV2 and TRBJ2-5; D perhaps matches TRBD1 (5 bases). Germline V gene sequence: CDR1 SNHLY, CDR2 FYNNEI. Trimming stripped 7 bases from V and 4 bases from J, with 10 bases between. The CDR3 spans 12 residues. The CDR3 spells CASMLDRETQYF. The CDR3 DNA follows: TGTGCCAGCATGCTTGACAGAGAGACCCAGTACTTC.

V is TRBV3-1 (or the pseudogene TRBV3-2) and J is TRBJ2-3; D is possibly TRBD2 (5 bases). From germline, CDR1 is LGHDT and CDR2 YNNKEL (reference sequence). V shed 1 base and J shed 1 base, with 12 bases lying between them. This CDR3 has 16 residues. The CDR3, as DNA: TGTGCCAGCAGCCAAGTCAGCGGACCCCGCACAGATACGCAGTATTTT. It translates to CASSQVSGPRTDTQYF.

The genes are TRBV4-1 and TRBJ2-1; a possible D gene is TRBD1 (5 bases). Germline CDR1 MGHRA, CDR2 YSYEKL. The ends were cut back, 1 base at V and 2 bases at J, with 9 bases in the middle. The CDR3 contains 15 residues. The CDR3, as DNA: TGCGCCAGCAGCCAAGTGCAGGGAACCTACAATGAGCAGTTCTTC. Its translation is CASSQVQGTYNEQFF.

This chain uses TRBV7-2 with TRBJ1-3, with 9 bases that match TRBD1. Trimming at V came to 1 base and at J to 4 bases, leaving 14 bases not matched to a gene. Germline loops: CDR1 SGHTA, CDR2 FQGNSA. This CDR3 contains 19 residues. Here the CDR3 reads CASSLVGPQGAGRGNTIYF. In nucleotides, the CDR3 is TGTGCCAGCAGCTTAGTGGGCCCACAGGGGGCGGGAAGAGGAAACACCATATATTTT.

V is TRBV9 and J is TRBJ2-1; 12 bases are a match to TRBD1. The germline V gene encodes CDR1 SGDLS and CDR2 YYNGEE. V was clipped by 3 bases and J by 8 bases; unmatched bases: 3. The CDR3 length is 14 residues. CDR3 residues: CASSAGQGAHEQFF. The DNA of the CDR3 is TGTGCCAGCAGCGCGGGACAGGGGGCGCATGAGCAGTTCTTC.

The chain is built from TRBV7-9 and TRBJ1-2; 10 positions agree with TRBD1. Germline-derived CDR1 and CDR2 are SEHNR and FQNEAQ (reference sequence). With 5 bases clipped from V and 7 bases from J, the junction kept 7 bases outside the gene matches. The CDR3 is 14 amino acids. The CDR3 sequence is CASSRTGGPFGYTF. The CDR3 DNA sequence: TGTGCCAGCAGCCGGACAGGGGGGCCGTTTGGCTACACCTTC.

This clone occurred once. This rearrangement joins TRBV19 to TRBJ1-5, with 7 bases matching TRBD1. Per germline, CDR1 LNHDA and CDR2 SQIVND (reference sequence). This CDR3 has 15 amino acids. V lost 6 bases to trimming and J lost 4 bases; unmatched junction nucleotides: 9. The CDR3 sequence is CASSPTGTFNQPQHF. The CDR3 bases are TGTGCCAGTAGCCCGACAGGGACATTTAATCAGCCCCAGCATTTT.

The sample holds one count of this clone. This chain connects TRBV5-1 to TRBJ1-2; D is uncertain. V was trimmed by 5 bases and J by 5 bases, leaving 13 bases between them. Germline values: CDR1 SGHRS, CDR2 YFSETQ. The CDR3 contains 13 residues. The CDR3 region has the DNA TGCGCCAGCAGTCCCAGAGTCGGGTATGGCTACACCTTC. Translation: CASSPRVGYGYTF.

The CDR3 DNA reads TGTGCCAGCAGCTTCAGTTGGACAGCGCAGAACACCGGGGAGCTGTTTTTT. Protein: CASSFSWTAQNTGELFF. The V and J genes are TRBV11-2 and TRBJ2-2, with a tentative D call TRBD1 (6 bases). The germline V gene encodes CDR1 SGHAT and CDR2 FQNNGV. The V and J ends lost 3 bases and 1 base respectively, with 15 bases between them. The CDR3 has 17 amino acids.

The rearrangement uses TRBV7-9 and TRBJ2-3; 9 bases map to TRBD1. The V gene's germline CDR1 is SEHNR and CDR2 FQNEAQ (reference sequence). With V trimmed by 5 bases and J by 4 bases, 7 bases remained unmatched. The CDR3 covers 15 residues. The DNA of the CDR3 is TGTGCCAGCAGCCCCCGGACAGGGGAGCCAGATACGCAGTATTTT. Encoded protein: CASSPRTGEPDTQYF.

The chain links TRBV5-1 to TRBJ2-2; D is unresolved. V lost 9 bases to trimming and J lost 7 bases, with 22 bases between them. Germline loops: CDR1 SGHRS, CDR2 YFSETQ. The CDR3 consists of 15 residues. The CDR3 DNA follows: TGCGCCACCTCGAATCCCCAAGCCCCGTTCGGGGAGCTGTTTTTT. It encodes CATSNPQAPFGELFF.

The chain joins TRBV29-1 to TRBJ1-2; no clear D gene. The V end lost 4 bases, the J end lost 4 bases, and 13 bases lay between the germline ends. Germline loops: CDR1 SQVTM, CDR2 ANQGSEA. The CDR3 spans 13 residues. CDR3 sequence: CSVVSGLGYGYTF. The CDR3 DNA reads TGCAGCGTTGTCTCGGGTTTGGGCTATGGCTACACCTTC.

The rearrangement uses TRBV6-4 and TRBJ1-2, with a possible D match to TRBD1 (6 bases). This CDR3 spans 13 amino acids. The germline CDR1 and CDR2 sequences are MRHNA and SNTAGT. Trimming pared 6 bases from V and 2 bases from J, leaving 10 bases between. The CDR3 protein is CASSSTGNYGYTF. DNA of the CDR3: TGTGCCAGCAGCTCCACAGGGAACTATGGCTACACCTTC.

The chain is built from TRBV20-1 and TRBJ2-5; tentatively, D is TRBD1 (5 bases). This CDR3 has 13 residues. V was pared by 3 bases and J by 0 bases, with 8 bases between. Germline V gene data show CDR1 as DFQATT and CDR2 as SNEGSKA (reference sequence). For the CDR3, the DNA is TGCAGTGCTAGTCACAGGTACCAAGAGACCCAGTACTTC. Translation gives CSASHRYQETQYF.

This chain connects TRBV7-6 to TRBJ2-7; 8 bases fit TRBD1. V trimming: 1 base; J trimming: 6 bases; junction bases outside the gene matches: 8. Germline lookup yields CDR1 SGHVS and CDR2 FNYEAQ. The CDR3 is made up of 15 amino acids. CDR3 in amino acids: CASSLVGGQGGEQYF. DNA of the CDR3: TGTGCCAGCAGCTTAGTAGGAGGACAGGGAGGCGAGCAGTACTTC.

The J gene is TRBJ1-6, the V gene TRBV5-4; possible D gene TRBD1, 6 bases. The germline V gene encodes CDR1 SGHNT and CDR2 YYREEE (reference sequence). The CDR3 is 17 amino acids. Between the trimmed V and J ends, which lost 1 base and 4 bases, there was a span of 15 bases. CDR3 in amino acids: CASSLRTTGRYNSPLHF. The CDR3 region has the DNA TGTGCCAGCAGCTTGAGGACGACAGGCCGGTATAATTCACCCCTCCACTTT.

This chain joins TRBV7-2 and TRBJ1-4; D might be TRBD1 (5 bases). V lost 5 bases and J lost 9, with 13 bases in between. The CDR3 covers 13 residues. CDR1 is SGHTA and CDR2 is FQGNSA in the germline V gene. CDR3 nucleotides: TGTGCCAGCAGCAAACACGGGACTAAAAAACTGTTTTTT. This sequence encodes CASSKHGTKKLFF.

This sequence joins TRBV4-1 and TRBJ1-1; no definite D call. This CDR3 contains 17 residues. Germline CDR1 reads MGHRA; CDR2 reads YSYEKL. Trimming cost V 2 bases and J 5 bases, with 21 bases left between them. CDR3 sequence (DNA): TGCGCCAGCAGCCAATCCCCCCCAGCGGTGGCCTCAACTGAAGCTTTCTTT. Protein sequence: CASSQSPPAVASTEAFF.

The rearrangement joins TRBV3-1 (or the pseudogene TRBV3-2) to TRBJ1-2; 9 bases are shared with TRBD1. The CDR3 contains 14 residues. Germline values: CDR1 LGHDT, CDR2 YNNKEL (reference sequence). V trimming: 3 bases; J trimming: 2 bases; junction bases outside the gene matches: 1. In DNA, the CDR3 is TGTGCCAGCAGCCACGACAGGGGGAACTATGGCTACACCTTC. Amino acids: CASSHDRGNYGYTF.

This chain connects TRBV18 to TRBJ1-4; D unclear. Germline CDR1 and CDR2: KGHSH and LQKENI. The CDR3 extends over 14 amino acids. The V gene lost 1 base and the J gene lost 8 bases, with 11 bases spanning the gap. In DNA form, the CDR3 reads TGTGCCAGCTCACCACGGGAGGACTCCGAAAAACTGTTTTTT. Protein sequence: CASSPREDSEKLFF.